The T cell receptor beta chain under discussion was sequenced for a study of tumor and adjacent non-tumor tissue in lung cancer. Turning to the study itself: Stage I to III disease affected over nine men and about five women aged about 31 to 76. Samples averaged roughly 4.4 million productive TCRbeta reads each.

Germline V lookup: CDR1 SQVTM, CDR2 ANQGSEA. This CDR3 contains 14 residues. V lost 6 bases and J lost 0; bases outside the gene matches: 8. The library came from three nested PCR rounds adapted from ARM-PCR protocols. TCRdb itself ran the multiplex PCR reads through MiXCR, one entry per CDR3 protein. Of about 200,000 distinct CDR3 sequences listed, over 55% are singletons. Findings of the study overall: Tumor tissue had significantly higher TCR diversity than normal lung. Top 100 clones took a larger repertoire share in normal lung.

RNA was extracted from bulk tissue without any cell sorting. A word on this clonotype: Antigen: not known.

The gene calls are TRBV29-1 and TRBJ2-7; 7 bases align to TRBD1. This sequence was found in a man in his sixties with non-small cell lung cancer. Material: lung tumor tissue. CDR3 nucleotide sequence: TGCAGCGTATCACAGGGACAGAGCTCCTACGAGCAGTACTTC. It yields the protein CSVSQGQSSYEQYF.